A selection of T cell receptor beta chains follows, all from one sample in a study of neoadjuvant nivolumab and ipilimumab in lung cancer. Repertoires were generated with immunoSEQ multiplex PCR, while TCRdb's copy carries only in-frame clones and drops some. This table holds 25,000 to 35,000 clones, roughly 90% found once. This specimen was peripheral blood, taken after neoadjuvant nivolumab, alone or with ipilimumab, at or shortly before surgery. The receptors were gathered from an adult with non-small cell lung cancer. CDR3s include the opening cysteine and the closing phenylalanine or tryptophan. A D gene is named only where the DNA matches it firmly. Where a row states a size, it is once, few, many or the class of an expanded clone; other rows omit it.

j_call: TRBJ2-1
d_call: NA
v_call: TRBV9
clone_size: NA
cdr3_aa: CASSLDIGEQFF
cdr3_nt: TGTGCCAGCAGCCTTGATATCGGGGAGCAGTTCTTC

j_call: TRBJ2-1
d_call: NA
v_call: TRBV7-9
clone_size: NA
cdr3_aa: CASSSSSAEQFF
cdr3_nt: TGTGCCAGCAGCTCGTCGAGTGCTGAGCAGTTCTTC

j_call: TRBJ2-5
d_call: TRBD2
v_call: TRBV5-1
clone_size: NA
cdr3_aa: CASSYGGLAGEETQYF
cdr3_nt: TGCGCCAGCAGTTACGGTGGACTAGCGGGAGAGGAGACCCAGTACTTC

j_call: TRBJ1-4
d_call: NA
v_call: TRBV2
clone_size: once
cdr3_aa: CASRGTNGEKLFF
cdr3_nt: TGTGCCAGCAGGGGGACTAATGGGGAAAAACTGTTTTTT

j_call: TRBJ2-3
d_call: NA
v_call: TRBV7-3
clone_size: NA
cdr3_aa: CASSPRVSSFTDTQYF
cdr3_nt: TGTGCCAGCAGCCCCCGGGTCTCTTCCTTCACAGATACGCAGTATTTT

j_call: TRBJ2-7
d_call: TRBD1
v_call: TRBV5-1
clone_size: NA
cdr3_aa: CASSPGTVEQYF
cdr3_nt: TGCGCCAGCAGCCCTGGGACAGTCGAGCAGTACTTC

j_call: TRBJ1-1
d_call: NA
v_call: TRBV11-2
clone_size: NA
cdr3_aa: CASSSPQRVEAFF
cdr3_nt: TGTGCCAGCAGCTCCCCCCAGAGAGTTGAAGCTTTCTTT

j_call: TRBJ2-1
d_call: TRBD2
v_call: TRBV5-4
clone_size: NA
cdr3_aa: CASALAGTYNEQFF
cdr3_nt: TGTGCCAGCGCTCTAGCGGGAACCTACAATGAGCAGTTCTTC

j_call: TRBJ2-1
d_call: TRBD1
v_call: TRBV5-1
clone_size: NA
cdr3_aa: CASSLSTGNNEQFF
cdr3_nt: TGCGCCAGCAGCTTATCGACAGGGAACAATGAGCAGTTCTTC

j_call: TRBJ2-5
d_call: TRBD2
v_call: TRBV18
clone_size: once
cdr3_aa: CASSPKAGGETQYF
cdr3_nt: TGTGCCAGCTCACCAAAAGCGGGAGGAGAGACCCAGTACTTC

j_call: TRBJ1-4
d_call: NA
v_call: TRBV6-1
clone_size: NA
cdr3_aa: CASGLSRGLGEKLFF
cdr3_nt: TGTGCCAGCGGTCTTTCCAGGGGTCTTGGTGAAAAACTGTTTTTT

j_call: TRBJ2-7
d_call: NA
v_call: TRBV20-1
clone_size: NA
cdr3_aa: CSARTLYEQYF
cdr3_nt: TGCAGTGCTAGGACTCTTTACGAGCAGTACTTC

j_call: TRBJ2-7
d_call: TRBD1
v_call: TRBV7-2
clone_size: NA
cdr3_aa: CASSLDRGTYEQYF
cdr3_nt: TGTGCCAGCAGCTTAGACAGGGGTACCTACGAGCAGTACTTC

j_call: TRBJ2-3
d_call: NA
v_call: TRBV11-2
clone_size: NA
cdr3_aa: CASSLGRSTDTQYF
cdr3_nt: TGTGCCAGCAGCTTAGGGCGAAGCACAGATACGCAGTATTTT

j_call: TRBJ1-4
d_call: NA
v_call: TRBV19
clone_size: NA
cdr3_aa: CASRNRDEKLFF
cdr3_nt: TGTGCCAGTAGGAACAGGGATGAAAAACTGTTTTTT

j_call: TRBJ2-1
d_call: NA
v_call: TRBV29-1
clone_size: NA
cdr3_aa: CSVEGRGINNEQFF
cdr3_nt: TGCAGCGTTGAGGGTAGGGGAATCAACAATGAGCAGTTCTTC

j_call: TRBJ2-1
d_call: TRBD2
v_call: TRBV5-1
clone_size: NA
cdr3_aa: CASRPGLVLTNNEQFF
cdr3_nt: TGCGCCAGCAGACCGGGACTAGTTCTAACCAACAATGAGCAGTTCTTC

j_call: TRBJ2-7
d_call: TRBD2
v_call: TRBV4-1
clone_size: NA
cdr3_aa: CASRQREGFYEQYF
cdr3_nt: TGCGCCAGCAGACAGCGGGAGGGATTCTACGAGCAGTACTTC

j_call: TRBJ1-2
d_call: TRBD1
v_call: TRBV10-3
clone_size: NA
cdr3_aa: CAISRGQGDNYGYTF
cdr3_nt: TGTGCCATCAGTCGCGGACAGGGGGATAACTATGGCTACACCTTC

j_call: TRBJ2-1
d_call: NA
v_call: TRBV7-2
clone_size: NA
cdr3_aa: CASSARDISPLYNEQFF
cdr3_nt: TGTGCCAGCAGCGCCCGGGACATCTCCCCCCTCTACAATGAGCAGTTCTTC

j_call: TRBJ1-2
d_call: NA
v_call: TRBV19
clone_size: once
cdr3_aa: CASKRRGGTYGYTF
cdr3_nt: TGTGCCAGTAAGAGGCGAGGGGGGACCTATGGCTACACCTTC

j_call: TRBJ2-4
d_call: NA
v_call: TRBV6-5
clone_size: NA
cdr3_aa: CASSYGDSTKNIQYF
cdr3_nt: TGTGCCAGCAGTTACGGGGACTCAACCAAAAACATTCAGTACTTC

j_call: TRBJ1-5
d_call: NA
v_call: TRBV27
clone_size: NA
cdr3_aa: CASSPQSFNQPQHF
cdr3_nt: TGTGCCAGCAGTCCACAGAGTTTTAATCAGCCCCAGCATTTT

j_call: TRBJ2-7
d_call: NA
v_call: TRBV14
clone_size: NA
cdr3_aa: CASSQAATGEQYF
cdr3_nt: TGTGCCAGCAGCCAAGCGGCAACTGGCGAGCAGTACTTC

j_call: TRBJ2-3
d_call: NA
v_call: TRBV5-1
clone_size: NA
cdr3_aa: CATAKVSTTDTQYF
cdr3_nt: TGCGCCACAGCCAAAGTGAGCACAACAGATACGCAGTATTTT

j_call: TRBJ2-1
d_call: NA
v_call: TRBV7-8
clone_size: NA
cdr3_aa: CASSLGVVNEQFF
cdr3_nt: TGTGCCAGCAGCTTAGGAGTGGTCAATGAGCAGTTCTTC

j_call: TRBJ2-5
d_call: NA
v_call: TRBV11-3
clone_size: NA
cdr3_aa: CASSGSGFQETQYF
cdr3_nt: TGTGCCAGCAGCGGTTCGGGTTTCCAAGAGACCCAGTACTTC

j_call: TRBJ1-2
d_call: TRBD1
v_call: TRBV6-1
clone_size: NA
cdr3_aa: CASSGTKDRERGYGYTF
cdr3_nt: TGTGCCAGCAGTGGAACGAAGGACAGGGAACGGGGCTATGGCTACACCTTC

j_call: TRBJ2-5
d_call: NA
v_call: TRBV29-1
clone_size: NA
cdr3_aa: CSVEGRGETQYF
cdr3_nt: TGCAGCGTTGAAGGCAGGGGAGAGACCCAGTACTTC

j_call: TRBJ1-1
d_call: NA
v_call: TRBV7-9
clone_size: once
cdr3_aa: CASTPNTEAFF
cdr3_nt: TGTGCCAGCACCCCAAACACTGAAGCTTTCTTT

j_call: TRBJ2-7
d_call: TRBD2
v_call: TRBV4-1
clone_size: NA
cdr3_aa: CASSQELGGYEQYF
cdr3_nt: TGCGCCAGCAGCCAAGAACTGGGGGGGTACGAGCAGTACTTC

j_call: TRBJ2-2
d_call: TRBD1
v_call: TRBV12-5
clone_size: NA
cdr3_aa: CASGTGQGNTGELFF
cdr3_nt: TGTGCTAGTGGTACCGGACAGGGTAACACCGGGGAGCTGTTTTTT

j_call: TRBJ2-7
d_call: NA
v_call: TRBV6-1
clone_size: NA
cdr3_aa: CASSRVDEQYF
cdr3_nt: TGTGCCAGCAGTAGAGTCGACGAGCAGTACTTC

j_call: TRBJ2-4
d_call: NA
v_call: TRBV5-5
clone_size: NA
cdr3_aa: CASSLEHIAKNIQYF
cdr3_nt: TGTGCCAGCAGCTTGGAACATATAGCCAAAAACATTCAGTACTTC

j_call: TRBJ2-1
d_call: NA
v_call: TRBV28
clone_size: NA
cdr3_aa: CASSFSGSSYNEQFF
cdr3_nt: TGTGCCAGCAGTTTCTCGGGGAGCTCCTACAATGAGCAGTTCTTC

j_call: TRBJ2-7
d_call: NA
v_call: TRBV28
clone_size: NA
cdr3_aa: CASSLQGYEQYF
cdr3_nt: TGTGCCAGCAGTCTACAGGGCTACGAGCAGTACTTC

j_call: TRBJ2-1
d_call: NA
v_call: TRBV6-1
clone_size: NA
cdr3_aa: CASSTRTKVDEQFF
cdr3_nt: TGTGCCAGCAGTACTAGGACGAAGGTAGATGAGCAGTTCTTC

j_call: TRBJ1-5
d_call: TRBD1
v_call: TRBV19
clone_size: few
cdr3_aa: CASSIRQGGNQPQHF
cdr3_nt: TGTGCCAGTAGTATTAGACAGGGAGGAAATCAGCCCCAGCATTTT

j_call: TRBJ2-3
d_call: TRBD2
v_call: TRBV9
clone_size: NA
cdr3_aa: CASSATSGQGDTQYF
cdr3_nt: TGTGCCAGCAGCGCCACTAGCGGTCAAGGGGATACGCAGTATTTT

j_call: TRBJ1-1
d_call: TRBD1
v_call: TRBV5-1
clone_size: NA
cdr3_aa: CASSWTGILNTEAFF
cdr3_nt: TGCGCCAGCAGCTGGACAGGGATTCTGAACACTGAAGCTTTCTTT

j_call: TRBJ1-2
d_call: NA
v_call: TRBV7-2
clone_size: NA
cdr3_aa: CASSLRSVNYGYTF
cdr3_nt: TGTGCCAGCAGCTTAAGGTCGGTTAACTATGGCTACACCTTC

j_call: TRBJ2-1
d_call: NA
v_call: TRBV19
clone_size: NA
cdr3_aa: CASSIEAGRTTRVF
cdr3_nt: TGTGCCAGTAGTATAGAGGCGGGGAGGACCACCCGGGTCTTC

j_call: TRBJ1-5
d_call: NA
v_call: TRBV19
clone_size: NA
cdr3_aa: CASIPDRRYSNQPQHF
cdr3_nt: TGTGCCAGTATCCCTGACAGAAGATATAGCAATCAGCCCCAGCATTTT

j_call: TRBJ1-5
d_call: NA
v_call: TRBV27
clone_size: once
cdr3_aa: CASSFRRNQPQHF
cdr3_nt: TGTGCCAGCAGTTTTCGCAGGAATCAGCCCCAGCATTTT

j_call: TRBJ2-5
d_call: TRBD2
v_call: TRBV5-1
clone_size: NA
cdr3_aa: CASSSLQGREGQYF
cdr3_nt: TGCGCCAGCAGCTCGCTGCAGGGACGGGAGGGCCAGTACTTC

j_call: TRBJ2-1
d_call: NA
v_call: TRBV20-1
clone_size: NA
cdr3_aa: CSARFSGEQFF
cdr3_nt: TGCAGTGCTAGGTTTAGTGGGGAGCAGTTCTTC

j_call: TRBJ1-1
d_call: NA
v_call: TRBV18
clone_size: NA
cdr3_aa: CASSPPLGRVAQAFF
cdr3_nt: TGTGCCAGCTCACCACCCCTGGGCAGGGTAGCCCAAGCTTTCTTT

j_call: TRBJ1-1
d_call: TRBD1
v_call: TRBV18
clone_size: NA
cdr3_aa: CASSALPTGGQTSNTEAFF
cdr3_nt: TGTGCCAGCTCAGCCCTCCCAACAGGGGGCCAAACCTCGAACACTGAAGCTTTCTTT

j_call: TRBJ2-7
d_call: TRBD1
v_call: TRBV5-1
clone_size: few
cdr3_aa: CASSPGTGGDEQYF
cdr3_nt: TGCGCCAGCAGCCCTGGGACAGGGGGCGACGAGCAGTACTTC

j_call: TRBJ1-2
d_call: NA
v_call: TRBV11-2
clone_size: NA
cdr3_aa: CASSSPRGRGLRGYTF
cdr3_nt: TGTGCCAGCAGCTCCCCCCGTGGCCGGGGGCTTAGGGGCTACACCTTC

j_call: TRBJ1-1
d_call: NA
v_call: TRBV5-1
clone_size: NA
cdr3_aa: CASSENAGSTEAFF
cdr3_nt: TGCGCCAGCAGCGAAAATGCGGGGAGCACTGAAGCTTTCTTT

j_call: TRBJ2-5
d_call: NA
v_call: TRBV5-1
clone_size: NA
cdr3_aa: CASSTDRGETQYF
cdr3_nt: TGCGCCAGCAGCACCGACAGAGGGGAGACCCAGTACTTC

j_call: TRBJ2-7
d_call: NA
v_call: TRBV29-1
clone_size: NA
cdr3_aa: CSVGVVGSYEQYF
cdr3_nt: TGCAGCGTTGGGGTAGTGGGCTCCTACGAGCAGTACTTC

j_call: TRBJ1-2
d_call: NA
v_call: TRBV29-1
clone_size: NA
cdr3_aa: CSVPKNYGYTF
cdr3_nt: TGCAGCGTTCCCAAGAACTATGGCTACACCTTC

j_call: TRBJ1-1
d_call: NA
v_call: TRBV10-1
clone_size: NA
cdr3_aa: CASSGDRRMNTEAFF
cdr3_nt: TGCGCCAGCAGCGGGGACCGCCGGATGAACACTGAAGCTTTCTTT